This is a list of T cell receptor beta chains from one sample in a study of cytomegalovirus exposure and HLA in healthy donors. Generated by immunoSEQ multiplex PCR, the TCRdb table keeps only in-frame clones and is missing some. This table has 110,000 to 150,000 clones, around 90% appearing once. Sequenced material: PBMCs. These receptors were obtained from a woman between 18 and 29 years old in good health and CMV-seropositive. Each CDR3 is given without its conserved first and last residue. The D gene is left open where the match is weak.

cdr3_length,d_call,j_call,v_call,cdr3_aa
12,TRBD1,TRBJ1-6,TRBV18,ASSPRQGDSPLH
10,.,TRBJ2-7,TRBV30,AWSVWAGEQY
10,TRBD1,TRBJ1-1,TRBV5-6,ASSWDRTEAF
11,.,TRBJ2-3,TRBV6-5,ASSSQFADTQY
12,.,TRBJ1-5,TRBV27,ASSLGGANQPQH
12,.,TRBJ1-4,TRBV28,ASSGRGTNEKLF
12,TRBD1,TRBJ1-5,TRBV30,AWSVGGAGQPQH
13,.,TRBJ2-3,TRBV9,ASSDGPSFTDTQY
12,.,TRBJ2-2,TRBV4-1,ASSQDGSTGELF
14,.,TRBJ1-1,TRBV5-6,ASSLLRGKRDTEAF
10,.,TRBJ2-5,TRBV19,ASSIYLETQY
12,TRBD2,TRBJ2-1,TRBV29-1,SVDVAGGRNEQF
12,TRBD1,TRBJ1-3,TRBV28,ASITQGSGNTIY
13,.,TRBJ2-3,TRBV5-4,ASSLASGSTDTQY
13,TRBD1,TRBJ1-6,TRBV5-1,ASSLVGTGNSPLH
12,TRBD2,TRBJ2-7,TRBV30,AWSIGAGVGEQY
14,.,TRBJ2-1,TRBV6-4,ASSDSHSSSYNEQF
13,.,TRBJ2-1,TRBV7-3,ASSYTTAFNNEQF
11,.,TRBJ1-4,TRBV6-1,ASRDSGREKLF
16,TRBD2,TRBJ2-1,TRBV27,ASSQGTRGNMPYNEQF
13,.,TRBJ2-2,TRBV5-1,ASSPGQAGSGELF
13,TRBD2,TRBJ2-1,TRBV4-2,ASSPRLAGAPEQF
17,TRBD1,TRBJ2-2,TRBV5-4,ASSLGLPRGQANTGELF
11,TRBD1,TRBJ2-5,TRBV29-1,SVEGQGLETQY
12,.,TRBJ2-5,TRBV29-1,SAGLAVLQETQY
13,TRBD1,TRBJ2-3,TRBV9,ASSVWDRNTDTQY
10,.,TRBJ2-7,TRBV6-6,ASSYSRYEQY
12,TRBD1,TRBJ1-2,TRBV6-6,ASRLGQGNYGYT
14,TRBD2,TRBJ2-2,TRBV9,ASSVEPSGNTGELF
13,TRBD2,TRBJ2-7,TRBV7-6,ASSSYSGGPYEQY
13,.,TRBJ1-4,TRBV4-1,ASSQEGRGGEKLF
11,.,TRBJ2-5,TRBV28,ASSFGGRETQY
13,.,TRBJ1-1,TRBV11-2,ASRWRRAENTEAF
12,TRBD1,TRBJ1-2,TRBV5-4,ASSFSGGSYGYT
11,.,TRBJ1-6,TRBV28,ASGSLGPSPLH
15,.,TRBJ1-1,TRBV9,ASSVAGGSHMNTEAF
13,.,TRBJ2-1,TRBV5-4,ASSLFADTYNEQF
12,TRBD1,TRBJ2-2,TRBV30,AWAGQARTGELF
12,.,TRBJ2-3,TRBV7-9,ASSLNTLTDTQY
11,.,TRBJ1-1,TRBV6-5,ASSWGMNTEAF
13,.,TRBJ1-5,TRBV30,AWSVGQGIRKPQH
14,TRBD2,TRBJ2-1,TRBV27,ASSSRGGLSYNEQF
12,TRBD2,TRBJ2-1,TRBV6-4,ASSDGTSGNEQF
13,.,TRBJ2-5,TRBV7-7,ASSLHEGQQETQY
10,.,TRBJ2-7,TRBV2,ASRGQEYEQY
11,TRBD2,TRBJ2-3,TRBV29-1,SVTSGSTDTQY
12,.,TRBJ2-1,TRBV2,ASSERQAYNEQF
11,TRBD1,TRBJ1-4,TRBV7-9,ASTQGANEKLF
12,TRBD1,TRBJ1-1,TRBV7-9,ATDRGTMNTEAF
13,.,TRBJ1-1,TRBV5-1,ASSLGARRNTEAF
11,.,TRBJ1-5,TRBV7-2,ASSLGGSQPQH
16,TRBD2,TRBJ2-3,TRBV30,AWSKTSLAGGVTDTQY
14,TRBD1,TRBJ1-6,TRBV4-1,ASSRLQGARYSPLH
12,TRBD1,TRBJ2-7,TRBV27,ASRREDRGYEQY
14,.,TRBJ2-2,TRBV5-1,ASSFTATPNTGELF
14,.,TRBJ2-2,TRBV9,ASSVGTSPNTGELF
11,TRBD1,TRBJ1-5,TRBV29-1,SVGTGWAQPQH
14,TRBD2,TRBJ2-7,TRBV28,ASSTPSAGGPYEQY
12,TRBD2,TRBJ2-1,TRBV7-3,ASSRASGYNEQF
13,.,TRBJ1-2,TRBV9,ASSAPGFYNYGYT